The 8 T cell receptor beta chains given below trace back to one sample, sequenced in a study of human T cells and chemical hapten exposure. The time point: pre-sensitization, week 0. Treatment of the sample: therapeutic diphenylcyclopropenone sensitization with weekly scalp DPC. TCRdb ran MiXCR on the RACE reads and lists one entry per CDR3 protein. Among 95,000 to 100,000 distinct CDR3 sequences, less than 14% were seen once, and the ten largest hold 3.1%. The sample consisted of whole blood, taken in connection with sensitization to the hapten diphenylcyclopropenone (DPC). The receptors come from a woman in her sixties with alopecia areata. Some clones in this sample may be carry-over from other donors' samples.

This clonotype appeared a single time. The junction departs from germline at one end; a sequencing error may be responsible. The CDR3 spells CASSRDMNTQAFF. The CDR3 nucleotides are TGTGCCAGCAGCAGAGACATGAACACTCAAGCTTTCTTT. The chain is built from TRBV7-2 and TRBJ1-1; D call uncertain. The CDR3 sequence is 13 residues long. Germline assignment: CDR1 SGHTA and CDR2 FQGNSA.

This clonotype appeared many times. This chain links TRBV2 with TRBJ1-5, with D perhaps matching TRBD1 (6 bases). CDR1 is SNHLY and CDR2 is FYNNEI in the germline V gene. This CDR3 has 13 amino acids. The ends were cut back, 5 bases at V and 3 bases at J, with 8 bases in the middle. CDR3 sequence (DNA): TGTGCCAGCAGTTGGACAGACAATCAGCCCCAGCATTTT. Protein product: CASSWTDNQPQHF.

This clonotype was seen repeatedly, ten times or more. DNA for the CDR3: TGTGCCAGCAGCCCGGTGGGGGGGCTAGCGGGCTACACCTTC. Protein: CASSPVGGLAGYTF. The chain carries TRBV3-1 and TRBJ1-2, with a weak D call TRBD1 (6 bases). Deletions cut 4 bases from V and 8 bases from J, with 17 bases between. Germline CDR1 LGHDT, CDR2 YNNKEL (reference sequence). The CDR3 contains 14 residues. Full variable domain (remainder filled in from reference TRBV3-1 and TRBJ1-2): DTAVSQTPKYLVTQMGNDKSIKCEQNLGHDTMYWYKQDSKKFLKIMFSYNNKELIINETVPNRFSPKSPDKAHLNLHINSLELGDSAVYFCASSPVGGLAGYTFGSGTRLTVV.

This clonotype was seen ten or more times. V usage is TRBV6-1 and J usage is TRBJ2-6; D uncertain. Germline V gives CDR1 MNHNS, CDR2 SASEGT. Deletions cut 3 bases from V and 0 bases from J, with 6 bases between. There are 15 residues in the CDR3. The CDR3 here is CASSDQSSGANVLTF. Here the CDR3 DNA reads TGTGCCAGCAGTGACCAGAGCTCTGGGGCCAACGTCCTGACTTTC.

In its sample, this clonotype was seen many times. The chain combines TRBV6-5 with TRBJ1-3; 7 positions agree with TRBD1. CDR3 length: 18 amino acids. V gave up 5 bases and J gave up 2 bases; unmatched junction bases: 15. CDR1 MNHEY and CDR2 SVGAGI come from the germline V gene. This CDR3 reads CASSHYPPTGVTGNTIYF. The CDR3 nucleotides read TGTGCCAGCAGTCACTACCCGCCTACAGGGGTAACTGGAAACACCATATATTTT.

This clonotype occurred a few times. The chain combines TRBV14 with TRBJ2-5; TRBD2 matches at 8 bases. This CDR3 has 13 amino acids. From germline, CDR1 is SGHDN and CDR2 FVKESK. The V and J ends lost 2 bases and 5 bases, in that order; junction bases with no gene match: 1. For the CDR3, the DNA is TGTGCCAGCAGCCAACAGCGGGGGGAGACCCAGTACTTC. Its translation is CASSQQRGETQYF.

This clonotype has ten or more counts. The rearrangement uses TRBV28 and TRBJ2-1; TRBD2 agrees at 9 bases. With V trimmed by 2 bases and J by 6 bases, 8 bases remained unmatched. This CDR3 is 16 amino acids long. Per germline, CDR1 MDHEN and CDR2 SYDVKM. The CDR3 region is CASSLIAGALLNEQFF. For the CDR3, the DNA is TGTGCCAGCAGTTTAATAGCGGGGGCCTTACTCAATGAGCAGTTCTTC.

This clonotype occurred many times. The V call is TRBV27, the J call TRBJ1-1; D is ambiguous. CDR1 MNHEY and CDR2 SMNVEV come from the germline V gene (reference sequence). Trimming took off 6 bases at V and 4 bases at J, with 21 bases between the two ends. There are 16 residues in the CDR3. Here the CDR3 reads CASSTTTRAGGTEAFF. CDR3 sequence (DNA): TGTGCCAGCAGCACAACAACGAGGGCCGGTGGCACTGAAGCTTTCTTT.